This T cell receptor beta chain originates from a study of T cells in Graves' hyperthyroidism and ophthalmopathy. The overall study: Peripheral blood was secured at the point of initial diagnosis, before any treatment.

This clonotype was counted ten times or more. As yet, its antigen is unknown. Deletions cut 5 bases from V and 3 bases from J, with 14 bases between. The CDR3 spans 14 residues. Germline V gives CDR1 SNHLY, CDR2 FYNNEI. RNA transcripts gave rise to amplified TCR beta CDR3 regions. Using the HTBI primer set, a first-round RT-PCR was run on the TCR CDR3. TCRdb called the multiplex PCR reads again in MiXCR, with one record for every CDR3 protein. Of approximately 620,000 distinct CDR3 sequences listed, about a sixth are singletons. Study findings and constraints: Blood shared most expanded thyroid clonotypes above 0.001.

Criteria for exclusion of patients were uncontrolled infection, other autoimmune disease, pregnancy or lactation. This rearrangement joins TRBV2 to TRBJ2-7, with D possibly TRBD1 on 6 matching bases. The origin of this receptor is a woman in her forties with Graves' ophthalmopathy. Specimen: blood. This CDR3 is CASSRGQRNYEQYF. The CDR3 DNA follows: TGTGCCAGCAGTCGCGGACAGCGTAACTACGAGCAGTACTTC.